One sample yielded the 2 T cell receptor beta chains listed below, sequenced in a study of blood T cell repertoires in COVID-19. Some clones are missing from TCRdb's copy, which holds only in-frame ones; the method was immunoSEQ multiplex PCR. The sample records more than 60,000 clones, almost 85% being singletons. Sequencing was performed on peripheral blood. The receptors come from a man in his fifties or sixties with acute or convalescent COVID-19.

The CDR3 sequence is CASSWTGKDGELFF. The DNA of the CDR3 is TGTGCCAGCAGCTGGACAGGGAAAGACGGGGAGCTGTTTTTT. The V gene is TRBV11-2, the J gene TRBJ2-2, with 8 positions matching TRBD1. J was trimmed by 7 bases and V by 4 bases; bases with no gene match: 5. The CDR3 contains 14 residues. Germline CDR1 and CDR2: SGHAT and FQNNGV.

The chain couples TRBV5-8 to TRBJ1-5, with D hard to call. This CDR3 is 13 amino acids long. Trimming took off 0 bases at V and 6 bases at J, with 7 bases between the two ends. Germline CDR1 SGHTS, CDR2 YDEGEE. The CDR3 loop reads CASSLAEIQPQHF. The CDR3 DNA reads TGTGCCAGCAGCTTGGCCGAGATTCAGCCCCAGCATTTT. The variable domain in full, with the rest retrieved from reference TRBV5-8 and TRBJ1-5, is EAGVTQSPTHLIKTRGQQATLRCSPISGHTSVYWYQQALGLGLQFLLWYDEGEERNRGNFPPRFSGRQFPNYSSELNVNALELEDSALYLCASSLAEIQPQHFGDGTRLSIL.